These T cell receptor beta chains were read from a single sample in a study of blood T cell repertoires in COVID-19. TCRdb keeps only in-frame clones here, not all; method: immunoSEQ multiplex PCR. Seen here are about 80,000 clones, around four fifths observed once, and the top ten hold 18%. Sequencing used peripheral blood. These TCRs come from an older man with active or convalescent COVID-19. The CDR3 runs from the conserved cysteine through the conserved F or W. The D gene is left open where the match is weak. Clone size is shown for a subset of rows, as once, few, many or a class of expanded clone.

cdr3_nt: TGTGCCATCAGTCCGACTAGCGGGGCCAACAATGAGCAGTTCTTC; cdr3_aa: CAISPTSGANNEQFF; d_call: TRBD2; v_call: TRBV10-3; clone_size: .; j_call: TRBJ2-1
cdr3_nt: TGTGCCAGCAGTCAATACACTGAAGCTTTCTTT; cdr3_aa: CASSQYTEAFF; d_call: .; v_call: TRBV6-5; clone_size: .; j_call: TRBJ1-1
cdr3_nt: TGCGCCAGCAGTCGGGACTACAATCAGCCCCAGCATTTT; cdr3_aa: CASSRDYNQPQHF; d_call: .; v_call: TRBV10-1; clone_size: .; j_call: TRBJ1-5
cdr3_nt: TGTGCCAGCAGTCTATGGACTAGCGGGGACATTACGCAGTATTTT; cdr3_aa: CASSLWTSGDITQYF; d_call: TRBD2; v_call: TRBV27; clone_size: .; j_call: TRBJ2-3
cdr3_nt: TGTGCCAGCAGCTTAGAGCCGGGACTAGCGGGAGGAGGTGAGCAGTTCTTC; cdr3_aa: CASSLEPGLAGGGEQFF; d_call: TRBD2; v_call: TRBV7-3; clone_size: .; j_call: TRBJ2-1
cdr3_nt: TGCGCCAGCAGCCGAACCGGGACAGGGGACAATGAGCAGTTCTTC; cdr3_aa: CASSRTGTGDNEQFF; d_call: TRBD1; v_call: TRBV4-1; clone_size: .; j_call: TRBJ2-1
cdr3_nt: TGTGCCAGCAGCTTACTTAGTCTGAACACTGAAGCTTTCTTT; cdr3_aa: CASSLLSLNTEAFF; d_call: .; v_call: TRBV7-8; clone_size: .; j_call: TRBJ1-1
cdr3_nt: TGTGCCACCAGTGATTTGGCAGGGGTTGAGACCCAGTACTTC; cdr3_aa: CATSDLAGVETQYF; d_call: .; v_call: TRBV24-1; clone_size: .; j_call: TRBJ2-5
cdr3_nt: TGTGCCAGCAGTTTTTCCGGGATGGGGAACACTGAAGCTTTCTTT; cdr3_aa: CASSFSGMGNTEAFF; d_call: .; v_call: TRBV28; clone_size: .; j_call: TRBJ1-1
cdr3_nt: TGTGCCAGCAGCTACAGGGTAGATACGCAGTATTTT; cdr3_aa: CASSYRVDTQYF; d_call: .; v_call: TRBV5-6; clone_size: .; j_call: TRBJ2-3
cdr3_nt: TGTGCCAGCAGTGACGAATGGGGCAGGGGAACCTACAATGAGCAGTTCTTC; cdr3_aa: CASSDEWGRGTYNEQFF; d_call: .; v_call: TRBV6-4; clone_size: once; j_call: TRBJ2-1
cdr3_nt: TGCGCCAGCAGGAGTCAGGGGGACACCGGGGAGCTGTTTTTT; cdr3_aa: CASRSQGDTGELFF; d_call: TRBD1; v_call: TRBV5-1; clone_size: .; j_call: TRBJ2-2
cdr3_nt: TGTGCCAGCAGCTTGGGGTTTGCCCGGACAGGCACAGATACGCAGTATTTT; cdr3_aa: CASSLGFARTGTDTQYF; d_call: .; v_call: TRBV5-6; clone_size: .; j_call: TRBJ2-3
cdr3_nt: TGTGCCAGCTCGACAGTGGATGGAAACACCATATATTTT; cdr3_aa: CASSTVDGNTIYF; d_call: .; v_call: TRBV9; clone_size: .; j_call: TRBJ1-3
cdr3_nt: TGCGCCAGCAGCTTGGACAGGGGGTTAGTCGGCTACACCTTC; cdr3_aa: CASSLDRGLVGYTF; d_call: TRBD1; v_call: TRBV5-1; clone_size: .; j_call: TRBJ1-2
cdr3_nt: TGTGCCAGCAGTCTTGGACTAGCAGGGGATACGCAGTATTTT; cdr3_aa: CASSLGLAGDTQYF; d_call: TRBD2; v_call: TRBV6-2/TRBV6-3; clone_size: .; j_call: TRBJ2-3
cdr3_nt: TGTGCCAGCAGTCCCAACCCGACAGGCAATAATTCACCCCTCCACTTT; cdr3_aa: CASSPNPTGNNSPLHF; d_call: .; v_call: TRBV25-1; clone_size: .; j_call: TRBJ1-6
cdr3_nt: TGCGCCAGCAGCTCAGACGGACAGGTTGGGTTGGAGACCCAGTACTTC; cdr3_aa: CASSSDGQVGLETQYF; d_call: TRBD1; v_call: TRBV5-1; clone_size: .; j_call: TRBJ2-5
cdr3_nt: TGCGCCAGCAGCTCAAGCAGGGCTGCCGATTCACCCCTCCACTTT; cdr3_aa: CASSSSRAADSPLHF; d_call: .; v_call: TRBV5-1; clone_size: .; j_call: TRBJ1-6
cdr3_nt: TGTGCCAGCTCACCTAGGACAGGGGATACTGAAGCTTTCTTT; cdr3_aa: CASSPRTGDTEAFF; d_call: TRBD1; v_call: TRBV18; clone_size: few; j_call: TRBJ1-1
cdr3_nt: TGTGCCAGCTCACCACGTCCAGGGGACATAAACACCGGGGAGCTGTTTTTT; cdr3_aa: CASSPRPGDINTGELFF; d_call: .; v_call: TRBV18; clone_size: .; j_call: TRBJ2-2
cdr3_nt: TGCGCCAGCAGCTTGGGGGGACAGGGGGCTCGGCATGAGCAGTTCTTC; cdr3_aa: CASSLGGQGARHEQFF; d_call: TRBD1; v_call: TRBV5-1; clone_size: .; j_call: TRBJ2-1
cdr3_nt: TGTGCCATCAGTGACCCGACAGGGGACTATGGCTACACCTTC; cdr3_aa: CAISDPTGDYGYTF; d_call: TRBD1; v_call: TRBV10-3; clone_size: .; j_call: TRBJ1-2
cdr3_nt: TGTGCCAGCAGTGCCCGGGACAGGACCTTGTCTGACTATGGCTACACCTTC; cdr3_aa: CASSARDRTLSDYGYTF; d_call: TRBD1; v_call: TRBV6-1; clone_size: .; j_call: TRBJ1-2
cdr3_nt: TGTGCCAGCAGCGGGACAGGGGGCGTAAATGAGCAGTTCTTC; cdr3_aa: CASSGTGGVNEQFF; d_call: TRBD1; v_call: TRBV6-6; clone_size: .; j_call: TRBJ2-1
cdr3_nt: TGTGCCAGTAGTAGGTCAACAGACTCTGGAAACACCATATATTTT; cdr3_aa: CASSRSTDSGNTIYF; d_call: .; v_call: TRBV19; clone_size: .; j_call: TRBJ1-3
cdr3_nt: TGTGCCAGCAGCCCCACAAACGCCTGGGCTTTCTTT; cdr3_aa: CASSPTNAWAFF; d_call: .; v_call: TRBV9; clone_size: .; j_call: TRBJ1-1
cdr3_nt: TGTGCCAGCAGTGAACAGACAGTCAGTAGCGGGAAACTGTTTTTT; cdr3_aa: CASSEQTVSSGKLFF; d_call: .; v_call: TRBV6-1; clone_size: .; j_call: TRBJ1-4
cdr3_nt: TGTGCCAGCAGTGAAGTTCAGACAGGCAATCAGCCCCAGCATTTT; cdr3_aa: CASSEVQTGNQPQHF; d_call: .; v_call: TRBV2; clone_size: .; j_call: TRBJ1-5
cdr3_nt: TGTGCCAGCCAGGGGGGCGTTAACTATGGCTACACCTTC; cdr3_aa: CASQGGVNYGYTF; d_call: TRBD1; v_call: TRBV3-1/TRBV3-2; clone_size: .; j_call: TRBJ1-2
cdr3_nt: TGTGCCAGCAGTTACCAGGACAGCTTAAACACTGAAGCTTTCTTT; cdr3_aa: CASSYQDSLNTEAFF; d_call: .; v_call: TRBV6-5; clone_size: .; j_call: TRBJ1-1
cdr3_nt: TGCGCCAGCGTCACTGATACTTATAATTCACCCCTCCACTTT; cdr3_aa: CASVTDTYNSPLHF; d_call: .; v_call: TRBV23-1; clone_size: .; j_call: TRBJ1-6
cdr3_nt: TGTGCCAGCAGCTTAGACTGGTCTTATGGCTACACCTTC; cdr3_aa: CASSLDWSYGYTF; d_call: .; v_call: TRBV7-9; clone_size: once; j_call: TRBJ1-2
cdr3_nt: TGTGCCAGCAGCATCCCGAACAGGGGTCCAAGGTTGTATGAGCAGTTCTTC; cdr3_aa: CASSIPNRGPRLYEQFF; d_call: .; v_call: TRBV21-1; clone_size: once; j_call: TRBJ2-1
cdr3_nt: TGTGCCAGCAGTGACACGTATGGCTACACCTTC; cdr3_aa: CASSDTYGYTF; d_call: .; v_call: TRBV28; clone_size: .; j_call: TRBJ1-2
cdr3_nt: TGTGCCAGCAGCGCGGGTTGGAACACTGAAGCTTTCTTT; cdr3_aa: CASSAGWNTEAFF; d_call: .; v_call: TRBV28; clone_size: .; j_call: TRBJ1-1
cdr3_nt: TGTGCCAGCAGCCAGGGACAGGGGGACTATGGCTACACCTTC; cdr3_aa: CASSQGQGDYGYTF; d_call: TRBD1; v_call: TRBV7-9; clone_size: once; j_call: TRBJ1-2
cdr3_nt: TGTGCCAGCAGCCGGAGCTCCTACAATGAGCAGTTCTTC; cdr3_aa: CASSRSSYNEQFF; d_call: .; v_call: TRBV3-1/TRBV3-2; clone_size: .; j_call: TRBJ2-1
cdr3_nt: TGTGCCAGCAGTGATAGGGGGTACACCGGGGAGCTGTTTTTT; cdr3_aa: CASSDRGYTGELFF; d_call: .; v_call: TRBV2; clone_size: .; j_call: TRBJ2-2
cdr3_nt: TGCGCCAGCAGCCAAGACGTCAGTCAAGAGACCCAGTACTTC; cdr3_aa: CASSQDVSQETQYF; d_call: .; v_call: TRBV4-1; clone_size: .; j_call: TRBJ2-5
cdr3_nt: TGTGCCAGCAGCTTCTCACCGGGACTAGCGGGAGGGGAGCAGTTCTTC; cdr3_aa: CASSFSPGLAGGEQFF; d_call: TRBD2; v_call: TRBV11-3; clone_size: .; j_call: TRBJ2-1
cdr3_nt: TGCGCCAGCAGCCAAAACAGGGGACAAGAGACCCAGTACTTC; cdr3_aa: CASSQNRGQETQYF; d_call: TRBD1; v_call: TRBV4-1; clone_size: .; j_call: TRBJ2-5
cdr3_nt: TGCGCCAGCAGGCGCGGGACAGGGGCTAGCTCCTACAATGAGCAGTTCTTC; cdr3_aa: CASRRGTGASSYNEQFF; d_call: TRBD1; v_call: TRBV4-1; clone_size: .; j_call: TRBJ2-1
cdr3_nt: TGCGCCAGCAGCTTGGCCCAGTCCTCCCATACGCAGTATTTT; cdr3_aa: CASSLAQSSHTQYF; d_call: .; v_call: TRBV5-1; clone_size: .; j_call: TRBJ2-3
cdr3_nt: TGTGCCACCAGCAGGAGGACAGGGGGAGACACTGAAGCTTTCTTT; cdr3_aa: CATSRRTGGDTEAFF; d_call: TRBD1; v_call: TRBV15; clone_size: .; j_call: TRBJ1-1
cdr3_nt: TGTGCCAGCAGCCGTCAAGGACAGGGAGGGACCGGGGAGCTGTTTTTT; cdr3_aa: CASSRQGQGGTGELFF; d_call: .; v_call: TRBV7-9; clone_size: .; j_call: TRBJ2-2
cdr3_nt: TGCGCCAGCAGCCTCGGGACTGCGTATGGCTACACCTTC; cdr3_aa: CASSLGTAYGYTF; d_call: .; v_call: TRBV5-1; clone_size: .; j_call: TRBJ1-2
cdr3_nt: TGTGCCAGCAGTGTGGACCGGACAGTGGATCTCTATGGCTACACCTTC; cdr3_aa: CASSVDRTVDLYGYTF; d_call: .; v_call: TRBV6-1; clone_size: .; j_call: TRBJ1-2